Sequencing of this TCR beta chain was carried out in a study of OX40 agonist ivuxolimab in advanced cancers. In the study overall: Prior anti-PD-1, anti-PD-L1 or anti-CTLA-4 therapy was allowed; 30% to 40% had some. General study results and limits: Both blood CD4+ and CD8+ T cells showed clonal growth by week 6 at 0.1 to 3.0 mg/kg. Among the lowest peripheral clonal expansion occurred in 0.1-3.0 mg/kg partial responders. CD8+ T cells showed, on average, more clonal expansion than CD4+ cells.

Using immunoSEQ multiplex PCR, the repertoire was profiled, and TCRdb retains in-frame clones only, with some absent. The sample lists 70,000 to 85,000 clones; about 86% were seen once. Turning to this clone: Its specificity is unknown.

This receptor was taken from an adult with an advanced solid tumor such as melanoma, head and neck, liver or kidney cancer. The starting material was CD4+ or CD8+ T cells sorted from blood, obtained in a trial of the OX40 agonist ivuxolimab.

CDR3 in amino acids: CAISDRGAYGYTF. The CDR3 region has the DNA TGTGCCATCAGTGACCGAGGGGCCTATGGCTACACCTTC. The chain employs TRBV10-3 and TRBJ1-2; tentative D call: TRBD1 (5 bases). Germline CDR1 reads ENHRY; CDR2 reads SYGVKD. The V end lost 3 bases, the J end lost 4 bases, and 9 bases lay between the germline ends. The CDR3 has 13 amino acids.